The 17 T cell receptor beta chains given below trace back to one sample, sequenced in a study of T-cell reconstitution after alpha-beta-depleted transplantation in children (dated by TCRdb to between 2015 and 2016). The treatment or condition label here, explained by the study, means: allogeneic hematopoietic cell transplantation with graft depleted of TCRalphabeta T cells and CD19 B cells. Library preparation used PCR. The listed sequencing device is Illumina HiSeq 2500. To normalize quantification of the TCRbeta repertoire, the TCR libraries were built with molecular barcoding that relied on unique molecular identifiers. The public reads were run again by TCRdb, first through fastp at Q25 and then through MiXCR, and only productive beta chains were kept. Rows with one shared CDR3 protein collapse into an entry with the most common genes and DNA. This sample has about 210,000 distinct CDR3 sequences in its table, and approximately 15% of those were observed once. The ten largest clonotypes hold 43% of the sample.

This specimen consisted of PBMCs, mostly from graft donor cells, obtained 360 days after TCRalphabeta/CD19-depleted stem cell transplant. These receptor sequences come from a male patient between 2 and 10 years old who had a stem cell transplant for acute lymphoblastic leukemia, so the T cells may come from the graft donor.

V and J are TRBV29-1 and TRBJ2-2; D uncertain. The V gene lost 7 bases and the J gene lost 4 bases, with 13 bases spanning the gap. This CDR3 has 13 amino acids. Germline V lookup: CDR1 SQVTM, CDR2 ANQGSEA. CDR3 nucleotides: TGCAGCGCCCAATTAATTGGCACCGGGGAGCTGTTTTTT. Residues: CSAQLIGTGELFF.

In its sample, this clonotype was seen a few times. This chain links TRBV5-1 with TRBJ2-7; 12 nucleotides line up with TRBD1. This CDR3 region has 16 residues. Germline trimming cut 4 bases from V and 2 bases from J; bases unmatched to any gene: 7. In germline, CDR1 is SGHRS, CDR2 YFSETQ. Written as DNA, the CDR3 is TGCGCCAGCAGCCGTATGGGACAGGGGGCAACCTACGAGCAGTACTTC. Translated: CASSRMGQGATYEQYF. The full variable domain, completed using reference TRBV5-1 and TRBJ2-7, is KAGVTQTPRYLIKTRGQQVTLSCSPISGHRSVSWYQQTPGQGLQFLFEYFSETQRNKGNFPGRFSGRQFSNSRSEMNVSTLELGDSALYLCASSRMGQGATYEQYFGPGTRLTVT.

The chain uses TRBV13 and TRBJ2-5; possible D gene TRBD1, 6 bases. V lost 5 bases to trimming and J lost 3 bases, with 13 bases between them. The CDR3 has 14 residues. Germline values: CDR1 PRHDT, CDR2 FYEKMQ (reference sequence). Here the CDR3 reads CASSLLQGKETQYF. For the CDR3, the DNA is TGTGCCAGCAGCCTTCTACAGGGAAAAGAGACCCAGTACTTC. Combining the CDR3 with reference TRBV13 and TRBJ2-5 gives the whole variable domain AAGVIQSPRHLIKEKRETATLKCYPIPRHDTVYWYQQGPGQDPQFLISFYEKMQSDKGSIPDRFSAQQFSDYHSELNMSSLELGDSALYFCASSLLQGKETQYFGPGTRLLVL.

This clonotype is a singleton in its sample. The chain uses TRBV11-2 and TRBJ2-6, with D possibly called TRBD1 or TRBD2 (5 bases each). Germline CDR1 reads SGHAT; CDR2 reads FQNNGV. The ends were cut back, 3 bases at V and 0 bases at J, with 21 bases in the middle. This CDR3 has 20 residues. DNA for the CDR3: TGTGCCAGCAGCTTGGAGTCTGCCCTGAGGGGATTCTCTGGGGCCAACGTCCTGACTTTC. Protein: CASSLESALRGFSGANVLTF.

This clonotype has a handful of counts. The CDR3 loop reads CASSRDRTSNTIYF. CDR3 sequence (DNA): TGTGCCAGCAGTCGGGACAGGACCTCAAACACCATATATTTT. The V call is TRBV2, the J call TRBJ1-3, with 8 bases fitting TRBD1. The CDR3 spans 14 residues. Unmatched junction bases numbered 6, after V lost 5 bases and J lost 6 bases. In germline, CDR1 is SNHLY, CDR2 FYNNEI.

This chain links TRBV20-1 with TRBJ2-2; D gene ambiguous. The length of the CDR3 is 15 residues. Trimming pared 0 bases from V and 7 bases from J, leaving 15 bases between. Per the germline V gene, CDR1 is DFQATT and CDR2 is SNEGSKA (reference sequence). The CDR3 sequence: CSARDKPLRGGELFF. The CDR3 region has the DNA TGCAGTGCTAGAGATAAACCCCTCCGTGGCGGGGAGCTGTTTTTT.

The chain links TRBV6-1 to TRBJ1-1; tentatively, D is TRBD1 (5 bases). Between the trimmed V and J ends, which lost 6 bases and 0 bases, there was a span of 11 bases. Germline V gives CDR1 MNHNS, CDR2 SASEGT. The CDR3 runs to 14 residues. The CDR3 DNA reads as TGTGCCAGCAGCCTGACAGAAATGAACACTGAAGCTTTCTTT. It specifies CASSLTEMNTEAFF.

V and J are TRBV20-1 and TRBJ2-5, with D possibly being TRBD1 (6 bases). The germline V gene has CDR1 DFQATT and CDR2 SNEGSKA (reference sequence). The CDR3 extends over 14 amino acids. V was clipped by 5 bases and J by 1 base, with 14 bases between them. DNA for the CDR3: TGCAGTGCTGGACCCCAGGGGCTCCAAGAGACCCAGTACTTC. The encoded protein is CSAGPQGLQETQYF.

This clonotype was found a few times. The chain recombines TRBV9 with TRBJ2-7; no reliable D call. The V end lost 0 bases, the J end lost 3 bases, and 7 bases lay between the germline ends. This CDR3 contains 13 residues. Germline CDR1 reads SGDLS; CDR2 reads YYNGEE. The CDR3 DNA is TGTGCCAGCAGCGTAGTCCCTGACTACGAGCAGTACTTC. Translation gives CASSVVPDYEQYF. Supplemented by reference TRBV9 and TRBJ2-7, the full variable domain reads DSGVTQTPKHLITATGQRVTLRCSPRSGDLSVYWYQQSLDQGLQFLIQYYNGEERAKGNILERFSAQQFPDLHSELNLSSLELGDSALYFCASSVVPDYEQYFGPGTRLTVT.

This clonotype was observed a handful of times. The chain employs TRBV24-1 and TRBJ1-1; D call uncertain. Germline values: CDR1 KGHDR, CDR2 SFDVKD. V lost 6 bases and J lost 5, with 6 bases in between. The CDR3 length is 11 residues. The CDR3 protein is CATSWGTEAFF. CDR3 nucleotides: TGTGCCACCAGTTGGGGTACTGAAGCTTTCTTT.

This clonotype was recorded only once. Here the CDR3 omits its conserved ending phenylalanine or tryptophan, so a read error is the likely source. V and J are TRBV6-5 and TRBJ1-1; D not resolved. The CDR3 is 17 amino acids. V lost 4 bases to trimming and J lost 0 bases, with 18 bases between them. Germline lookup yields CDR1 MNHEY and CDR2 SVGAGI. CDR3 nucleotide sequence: TGTGCCAGCAGTTTCTCTACGGGTTCTAGAATGAACACTGAAGCTTTCTGT. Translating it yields CASSFSTGSRMNTEAFC.

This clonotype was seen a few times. The CDR3: CSARDPSGSYEQYF. The DNA of the CDR3 is TGCAGTGCTAGAGATCCGAGTGGAAGCTACGAGCAGTACTTC. J is TRBJ2-7 and V is TRBV20-1; no definite D call. The CDR3 covers 14 residues. Germline CDR1 reads DFQATT; CDR2 reads SNEGSKA (reference sequence). V shed 0 bases and J shed 3 bases, with 12 bases lying between them.

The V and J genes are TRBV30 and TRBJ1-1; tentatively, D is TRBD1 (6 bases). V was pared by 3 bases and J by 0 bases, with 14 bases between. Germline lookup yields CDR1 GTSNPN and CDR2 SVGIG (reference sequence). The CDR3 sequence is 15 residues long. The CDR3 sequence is CAWRTRGQLNTEAFF. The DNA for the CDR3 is TGTGCCTGGAGAACCCGGGGGCAGCTGAACACTGAAGCTTTCTTT.

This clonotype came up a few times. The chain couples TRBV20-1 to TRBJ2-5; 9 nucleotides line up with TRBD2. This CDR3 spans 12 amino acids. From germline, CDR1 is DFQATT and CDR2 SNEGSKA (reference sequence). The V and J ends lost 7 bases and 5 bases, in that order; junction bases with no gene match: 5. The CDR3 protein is CSVGTSWETQYF. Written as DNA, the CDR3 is TGCAGTGTCGGGACTAGCTGGGAGACCCAGTACTTC.

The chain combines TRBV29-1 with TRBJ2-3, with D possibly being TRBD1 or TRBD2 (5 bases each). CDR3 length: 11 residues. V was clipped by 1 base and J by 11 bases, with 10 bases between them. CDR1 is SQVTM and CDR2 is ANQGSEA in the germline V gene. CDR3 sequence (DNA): TGCAGCGTTGAAGGAGGGGTAAAGCAGTATTTT. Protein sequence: CSVEGGVKQYF.

The CDR3 reads CASSLGQDTEAFF. The CDR3, as DNA: TGTGCCAGCAGTTTGGGCCAGGACACTGAAGCTTTCTTT. The chain combines TRBV27 with TRBJ1-1; D call uncertain. Germline CDR1 is MNHEY and CDR2 is SMNVEV (reference sequence). The CDR3 extends over 13 amino acids. V gave up 3 bases and J gave up 3 bases, with 8 bases separating them.

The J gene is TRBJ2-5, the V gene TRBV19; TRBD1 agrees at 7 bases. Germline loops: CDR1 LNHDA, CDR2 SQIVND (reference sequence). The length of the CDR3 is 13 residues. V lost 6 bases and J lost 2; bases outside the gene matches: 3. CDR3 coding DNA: TGTGCCAGTAGCGGACAGGAACAAGAGACCCAGTACTTC. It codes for CASSGQEQETQYF. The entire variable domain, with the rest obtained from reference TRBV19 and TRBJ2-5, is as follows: DGGITQSPKYLFRKEGQNVTLSCEQNLNHDAMYWYRQDPGQGLRLIYYSQIVNDFQKGDIAEGYSVSREKKESFPLTVTSAQKNPTAFYLCASSGQEQETQYFGPGTRLLVL.